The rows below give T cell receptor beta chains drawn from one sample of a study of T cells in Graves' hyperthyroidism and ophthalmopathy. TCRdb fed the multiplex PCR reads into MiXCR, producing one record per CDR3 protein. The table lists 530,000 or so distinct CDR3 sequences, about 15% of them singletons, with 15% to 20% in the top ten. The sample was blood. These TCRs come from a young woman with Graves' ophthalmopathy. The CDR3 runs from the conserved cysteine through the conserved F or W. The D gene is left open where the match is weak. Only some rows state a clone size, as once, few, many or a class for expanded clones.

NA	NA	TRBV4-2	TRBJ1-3	CASSQALWSSGNTIYF	TGTGCCAGCAGCCAAGCTCTTTGGAGCTCTGGAAACACCATATATTTT
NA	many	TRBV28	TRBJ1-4	CASSPSKGGSAKLFF	TGTGCCAGCAGCCCTTCAAAGGGAGGGTCCGCGAAACTGTTTTTT
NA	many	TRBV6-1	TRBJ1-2	CASIGGYGYTF	TGTGCCAGCATAGGTGGCTACGGCTACACCTTC
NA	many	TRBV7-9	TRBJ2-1	CASSLVLRDNEQFF	TGTGCCAGCAGCTTAGTACTGCGGGACAATGAGCAGTTCTTC
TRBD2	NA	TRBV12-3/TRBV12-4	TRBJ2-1	CATLAGADNEQFF	TGTGCCACCTTAGCGGGAGCTGACAATGAGCAGTTCTTC
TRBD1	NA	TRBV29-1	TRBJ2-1	CSGTGQACLF	TGCAGCGGGACGGGACAGGCCTGTCTCTTC
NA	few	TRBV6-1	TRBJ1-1	CASSVSPGTIEAFF	TGTGCCAGCAGTGTTTCCCCCGGAACAATTGAAGCTTTCTTT
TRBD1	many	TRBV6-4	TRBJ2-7	CASSDSTGGSYEQYF	TGTGCCAGCAGTGACTCGACAGGGGGCTCCTACGAGCAGTACTTC
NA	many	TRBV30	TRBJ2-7	CAWRPREYEQYF	TGTGCCTGGAGACCCAGGGAATACGAGCAGTACTTC
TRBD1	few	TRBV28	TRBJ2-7	CASGTGQGDYEQYF	TGTGCCAGCGGGACGGGACAGGGAGACTACGAGCAGTACTTC
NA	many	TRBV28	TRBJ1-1	CASNKGGRGTEAFF	TGTGCCAGCAATAAGGGGGGCAGGGGAACTGAAGCTTTCTTT